This T cell receptor (beta chain) originates from a study of cytomegalovirus exposure and HLA in healthy donors. Whole-study results and caveats: In the analysis, some V segments, TRBV6-2 and TRBV6-3 included, were excluded as indistinguishable. An Asian-associated ancestry cluster reportedly showed fewer N-insertions than the roughly 700-donor mean in a later analysis.

V was pared by 7 bases and J by 6 bases, with 11 bases between. Germline loops: CDR1 SNHLY, CDR2 FYNNEI. The length of the CDR3 is 12 residues. Details on this clone: Antigen: not known.

Researchers ran the PCR with 60 Vbeta and 13 Jbeta primers. TCRdb's table, derived via immunoSEQ multiplex PCR, lists solely in-frame clones and lacks some. The data hold about 200,000 clones, with roughly 80% observed a single time. Each donor was nominally healthy when sampled (though unrecorded immune exposures were likely). Sequenced input: PBMCs. The TCR sequence derives from a young man in good health and CMV-seronegative. This chain links TRBV2 with TRBJ2-3; maybe TRBD1 (5 bases). The CDR3 spells CASNFRQDTQYF. CDR3 in DNA: TGTGCCAGCAATTTCCGACAGGATACGCAGTATTTT.